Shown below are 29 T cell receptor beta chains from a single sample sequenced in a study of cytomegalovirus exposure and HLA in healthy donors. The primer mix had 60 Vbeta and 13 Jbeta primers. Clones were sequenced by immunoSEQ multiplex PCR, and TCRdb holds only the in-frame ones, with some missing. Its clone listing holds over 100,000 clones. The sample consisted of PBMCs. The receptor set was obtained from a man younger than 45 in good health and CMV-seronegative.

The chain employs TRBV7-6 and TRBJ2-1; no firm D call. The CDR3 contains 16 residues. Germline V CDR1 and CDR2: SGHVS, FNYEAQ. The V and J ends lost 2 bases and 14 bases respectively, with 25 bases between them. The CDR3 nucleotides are TGTGCCAGCAGCTTAAACCCTTGGCAGCTCTTACAGTCAGAGTTCTTC. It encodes CASSLNPWQLLQSEFF.

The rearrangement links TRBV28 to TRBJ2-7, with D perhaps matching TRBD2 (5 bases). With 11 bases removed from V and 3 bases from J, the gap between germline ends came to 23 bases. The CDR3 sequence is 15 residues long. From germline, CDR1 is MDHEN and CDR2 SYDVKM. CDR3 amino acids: CALSSLGRGNYEQYF. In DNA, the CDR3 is TGTGCCCTCAGCTCGTTGGGTCGGGGAAACTACGAGCAGTACTTC.

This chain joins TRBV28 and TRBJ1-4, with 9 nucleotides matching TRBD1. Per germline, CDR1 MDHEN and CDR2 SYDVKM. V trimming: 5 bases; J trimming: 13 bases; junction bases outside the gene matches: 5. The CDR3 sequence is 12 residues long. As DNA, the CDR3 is TGTGCCAGCAGTACAGGGGGCGAAGGACTGTTTTTT. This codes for CASSTGGEGLFF.

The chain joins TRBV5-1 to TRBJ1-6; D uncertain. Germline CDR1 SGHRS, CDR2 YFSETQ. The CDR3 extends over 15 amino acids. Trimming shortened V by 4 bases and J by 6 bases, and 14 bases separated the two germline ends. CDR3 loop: CASSLQEGLNSPLHF. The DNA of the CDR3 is TGCGCCAGCAGCCTACAAGAGGGTCTTAATTCACCCCTCCACTTT.

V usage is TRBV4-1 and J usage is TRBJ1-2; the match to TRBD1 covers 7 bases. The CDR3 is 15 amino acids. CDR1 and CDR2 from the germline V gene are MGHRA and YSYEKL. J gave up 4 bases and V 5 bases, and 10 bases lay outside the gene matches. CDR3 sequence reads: CASSMGQTEPYGYTF. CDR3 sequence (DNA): TGCGCCAGCAGCATGGGACAGACTGAACCCTATGGCTACACCTTC.

The CDR3 DNA sequence: TGTGCCACCACGGGACAGGGAGGCGAGCAGTACTTC. Encoded protein: CATTGQGGEQYF. The V gene is TRBV6-6, the J gene TRBJ2-5; 9 bases map to TRBD1. Gene TRBJ2-7 matches the end of the DNA better, so the J call may be wrong. CDR1 and CDR2 from the germline V gene are MNHNY and SVGAGI (reference sequence). The CDR3 contains 12 residues.

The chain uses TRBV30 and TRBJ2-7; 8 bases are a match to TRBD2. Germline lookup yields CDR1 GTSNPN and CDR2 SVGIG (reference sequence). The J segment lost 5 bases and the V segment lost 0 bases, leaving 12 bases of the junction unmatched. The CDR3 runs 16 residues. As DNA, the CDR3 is TGTGCCTGGAGTGTACTCGGGAGGGGGGTTGACGACGAGCAGTACTTC. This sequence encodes CAWSVLGRGVDDEQYF.

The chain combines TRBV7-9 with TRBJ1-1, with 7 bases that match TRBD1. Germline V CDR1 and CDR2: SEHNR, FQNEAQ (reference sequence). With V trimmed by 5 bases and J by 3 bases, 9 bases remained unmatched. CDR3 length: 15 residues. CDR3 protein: CASSLPFTGDTEAFF. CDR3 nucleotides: TGTGCCAGCAGCCTTCCTTTCACAGGGGACACTGAAGCTTTCTTT.

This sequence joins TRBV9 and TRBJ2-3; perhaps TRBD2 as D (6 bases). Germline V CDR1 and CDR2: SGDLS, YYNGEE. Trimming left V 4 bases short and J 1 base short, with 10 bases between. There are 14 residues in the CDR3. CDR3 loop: CASSQGTRTDTQYF. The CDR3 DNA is TGTGCCAGCAGCCAAGGGACTCGCACAGATACGCAGTATTTT.

The CDR3 nucleotides read TGTGCCACCGGGACAGGGGGATCTAAGTCATACGAGCAGTACTTC. This codes for CATGTGGSKSYEQYF. The V gene is TRBV10-3, the J gene TRBJ2-5; 11 nucleotides match TRBD1. Judging by the DNA end, TRBJ2-7 fits better; the J call may be wrong. This CDR3 comprises 15 residues. The germline gives CDR1 ENHRY, CDR2 SYGVKD.

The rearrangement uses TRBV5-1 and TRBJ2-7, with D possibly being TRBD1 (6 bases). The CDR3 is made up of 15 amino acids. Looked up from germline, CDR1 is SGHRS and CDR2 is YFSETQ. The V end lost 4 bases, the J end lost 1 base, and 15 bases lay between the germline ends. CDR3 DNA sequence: TGCGCCAGCAGCCCCATTTCGACAGGTTCCTACGAGCAGTACTTC. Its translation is CASSPISTGSYEQYF. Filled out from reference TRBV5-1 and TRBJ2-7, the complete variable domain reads KAGVTQTPRYLIKTRGQQVTLSCSPISGHRSVSWYQQTPGQGLQFLFEYFSETQRNKGNFPGRFSGRQFSNSRSEMNVSTLELGDSALYLCASSPISTGSYEQYFGPGTRLTVT.

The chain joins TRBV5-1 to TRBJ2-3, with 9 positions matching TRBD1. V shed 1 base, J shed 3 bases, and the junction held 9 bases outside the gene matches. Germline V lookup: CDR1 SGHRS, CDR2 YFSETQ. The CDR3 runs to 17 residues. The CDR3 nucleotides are TGCGCCAGCAGCTTGTCTCTGGACAGGGGTGAAACAGATACGCAGTATTTT. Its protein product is CASSLSLDRGETDTQYF.

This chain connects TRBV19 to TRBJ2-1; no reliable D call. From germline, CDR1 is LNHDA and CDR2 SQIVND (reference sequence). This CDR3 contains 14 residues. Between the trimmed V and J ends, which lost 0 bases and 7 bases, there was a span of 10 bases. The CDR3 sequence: CASSIDPGRNEQFF. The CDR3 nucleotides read TGTGCCAGTAGTATAGATCCGGGTAGGAATGAGCAGTTCTTC.

As DNA, the CDR3 is TGTGCCAGCAGCTTAACCGGGAGAATCTACGAGCAGTACTTC. Translating it yields CASSLTGRIYEQYF. The chain recombines TRBV7-2 with TRBJ2-7; tentative D call: TRBD2 (6 bases). The CDR3 contains 14 residues. Germline CDR1 is SGHTA and CDR2 is FQGNSA. Trimming pared 2 bases from V and 3 bases from J, leaving 11 bases between.

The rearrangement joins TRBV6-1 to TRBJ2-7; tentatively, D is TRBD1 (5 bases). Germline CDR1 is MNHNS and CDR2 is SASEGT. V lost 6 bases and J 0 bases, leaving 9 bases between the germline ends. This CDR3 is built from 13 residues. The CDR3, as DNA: TGTGCCAGCAGGGCAGGGTACTCCTACGAGCAGTACTTC. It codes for CASRAGYSYEQYF.

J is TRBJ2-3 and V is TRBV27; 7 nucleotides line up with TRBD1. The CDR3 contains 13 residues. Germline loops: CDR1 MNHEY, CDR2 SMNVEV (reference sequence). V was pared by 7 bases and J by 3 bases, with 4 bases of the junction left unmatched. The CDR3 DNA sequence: TGTGCCAGCAAGCAGGGGGTAACAGATACGCAGTATTTT. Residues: CASKQGVTDTQYF.

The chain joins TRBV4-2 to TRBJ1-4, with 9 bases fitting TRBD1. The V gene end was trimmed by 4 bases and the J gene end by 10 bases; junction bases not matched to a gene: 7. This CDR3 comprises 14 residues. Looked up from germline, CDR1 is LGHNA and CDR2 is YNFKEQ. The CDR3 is CASSRLGQGGKLFF. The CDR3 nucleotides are TGTGCCAGCAGCCGGTTGGGACAGGGAGGAAAACTGTTTTTT.

For the CDR3, the DNA is TGCAGCGCGGGAGGGGTAGCGGGGGGGAGGGGAGAGACCCAGTACTTC. As protein: CSAGGVAGGRGETQYF. The genes are TRBV29-1 and TRBJ2-5; the match to TRBD2 covers 11 bases. Trimming cost V 7 bases and J 4 bases; bases outside gene matches: 14. The CDR3 sequence is 16 residues long. Germline values: CDR1 SQVTM, CDR2 ANQGSEA.

The CDR3 DNA follows: TGTGCCTGCGTCCGGGACAGTGAAGCTTTCTTT. Translation gives CACVRDSEAFF. The chain is built from TRBV30 and TRBJ1-1; 7 bases are a match to TRBD1. The CDR3 contains 11 residues. The junction had 5 bases not matched to a gene; V was cut back by 6 bases and J by 7 bases. Germline loops: CDR1 GTSNPN, CDR2 SVGIG (reference sequence).

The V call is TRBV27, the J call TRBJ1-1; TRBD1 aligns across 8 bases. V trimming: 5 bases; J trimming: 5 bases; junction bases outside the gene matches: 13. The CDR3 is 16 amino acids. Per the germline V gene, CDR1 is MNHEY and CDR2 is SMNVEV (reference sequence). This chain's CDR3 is CASSQEWTGIWTEAFF. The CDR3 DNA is TGTGCCAGCAGTCAAGAATGGACAGGGATTTGGACTGAAGCTTTCTTT.

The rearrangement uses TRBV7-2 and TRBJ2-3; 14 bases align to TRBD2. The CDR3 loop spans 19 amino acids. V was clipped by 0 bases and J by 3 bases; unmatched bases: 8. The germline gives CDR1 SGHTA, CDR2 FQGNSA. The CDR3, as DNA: TGTGCCAGCAGCTTAGCGAGAGGACTAGCGGGGGGCCGGACAGATACGCAGTATTTT. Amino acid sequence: CASSLARGLAGGRTDTQYF.

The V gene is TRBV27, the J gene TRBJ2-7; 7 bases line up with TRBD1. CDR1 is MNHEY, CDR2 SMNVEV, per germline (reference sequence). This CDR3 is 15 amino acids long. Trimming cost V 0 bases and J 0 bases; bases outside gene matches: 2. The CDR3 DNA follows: TGTGCCAGCAGTTTATCGTCAGGGGGCTCCTACGAGCAGTACTTC. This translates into CASSLSSGGSYEQYF.

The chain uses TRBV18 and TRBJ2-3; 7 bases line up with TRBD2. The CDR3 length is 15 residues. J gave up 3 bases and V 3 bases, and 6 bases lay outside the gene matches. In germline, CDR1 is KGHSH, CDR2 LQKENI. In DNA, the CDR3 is TGTGCCAGCTCACCCGGCCGGGGAGGGACAGATACGCAGTATTTT. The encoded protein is CASSPGRGGTDTQYF.

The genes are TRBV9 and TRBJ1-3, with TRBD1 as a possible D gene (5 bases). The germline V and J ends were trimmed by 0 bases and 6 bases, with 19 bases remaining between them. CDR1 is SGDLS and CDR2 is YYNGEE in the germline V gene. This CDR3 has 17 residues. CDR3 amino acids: CASSVVAGPPTENTIYF. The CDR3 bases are TGTGCCAGCAGCGTAGTCGCGGGGCCGCCGACCGAAAACACCATATATTTT. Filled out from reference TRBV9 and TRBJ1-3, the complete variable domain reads DSGVTQTPKHLITATGQRVTLRCSPRSGDLSVYWYQQSLDQGLQFLIQYYNGEERAKGNILERFSAQQFPDLHSELNLSSLELGDSALYFCASSVVAGPPTENTIYFGEGSWLTVV.

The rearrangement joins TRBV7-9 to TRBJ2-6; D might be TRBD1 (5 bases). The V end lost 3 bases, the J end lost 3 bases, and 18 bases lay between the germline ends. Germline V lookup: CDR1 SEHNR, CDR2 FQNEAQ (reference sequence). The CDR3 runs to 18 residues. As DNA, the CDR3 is TGTGCCAGCAGCTTCCCCACCAGGGTAATCGTTGGGGCCAACGTCCTGACTTTC. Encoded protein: CASSFPTRVIVGANVLTF.

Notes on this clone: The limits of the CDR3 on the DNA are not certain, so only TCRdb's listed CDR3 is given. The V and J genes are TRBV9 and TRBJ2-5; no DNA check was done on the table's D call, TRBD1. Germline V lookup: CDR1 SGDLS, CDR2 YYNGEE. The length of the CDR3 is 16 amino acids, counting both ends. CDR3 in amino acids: CASSPFGGGATYEQYF.

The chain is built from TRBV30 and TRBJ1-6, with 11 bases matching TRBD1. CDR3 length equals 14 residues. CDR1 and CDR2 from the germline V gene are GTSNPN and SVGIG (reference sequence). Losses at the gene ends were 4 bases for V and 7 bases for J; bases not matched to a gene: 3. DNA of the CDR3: TGTGCCTGGAAAGGGGACAGGGGGAATTCACCCCTCCACTTT. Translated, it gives CAWKGDRGNSPLHF.

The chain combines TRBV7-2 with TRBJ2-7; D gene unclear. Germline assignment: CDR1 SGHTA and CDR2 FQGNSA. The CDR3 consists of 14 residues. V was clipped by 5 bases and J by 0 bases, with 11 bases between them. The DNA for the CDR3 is TGTGCCAGCAGCCAGGTCGTAGGCTCCTACGAGCAGTACTTC. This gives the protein CASSQVVGSYEQYF.

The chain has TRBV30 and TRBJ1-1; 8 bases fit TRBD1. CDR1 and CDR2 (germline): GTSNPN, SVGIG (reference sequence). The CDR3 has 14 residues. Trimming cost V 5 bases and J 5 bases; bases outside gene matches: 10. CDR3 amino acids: CAWGGTGGFTEAFF. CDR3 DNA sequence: TGTGCCTGGGGGGGAACAGGGGGTTTTACTGAAGCTTTCTTT.